These T cell receptor beta chains were read from a single sample in a study of shared clonotypes between healthy human individuals. Clones were sequenced by immunoSEQ multiplex PCR, and TCRdb holds only the in-frame ones, with some missing. The sample carries 450,000 to 550,000 clones, approximately 79% recorded once. The specimen sequenced was PBMCs. The receptors here all came from a woman aged 40 to 55 in good health. Some clones in this sample may be carry-over from other donors' samples. Both conserved end residues are part of each CDR3. D genes are given only for firm matches. Where a row states a size, it is once, few, many or the class of an expanded clone; other rows omit it.

d_call,v_call,j_call,clone_size,cdr3_nt,cdr3_aa
TRBD1,TRBV28,TRBJ2-1,.,TGTGCCAGCAGCCCTTCCGCCGGACAGGGGGCGATAGGGCGAACTGAGCAGTTCTTC,CASSPSAGQGAIGRTEQFF
.,TRBV7-9,TRBJ2-3,.,TGTGCCAGCAGCCCCGAACTAGCTCCCGCATACACAGATACGCAGTATTTT,CASSPELAPAYTDTQYF
.,TRBV5-1,TRBJ1-2,few,TGCGCCAGCAGCTCCGGGGGCGGTGCTAACTATGGCTACACCTTC,CASSSGGGANYGYTF
.,TRBV4-3,TRBJ2-3,once,TGCGCCAGCAGCCAAGATACGGGCACAGATACGCAGTATTTT,CASSQDTGTDTQYF
.,TRBV6-1,TRBJ2-7,.,TGTGCCAGCAGGGGGACCGCAACTAACGAGCAGTACTTC,CASRGTATNEQYF
TRBD2,TRBV11-2,TRBJ2-3,.,TGTGCCAGCAGCTCACCCGGTCCACTAGCGGGATTGGCAGATACGCAGTATTTT,CASSSPGPLAGLADTQYF
TRBD1,TRBV19,TRBJ1-5,.,TGTGCCAGTAGTGGGACGGGACAGCGATTCAATCAGCCCCAGCATTTT,CASSGTGQRFNQPQHF
TRBD2,TRBV5-1,TRBJ2-3,.,TGCGCCAGCAGCCCGTCGACTAGCGGGGATGTCACAGATACGCAGTATTTT,CASSPSTSGDVTDTQYF
.,TRBV11-2,TRBJ1-1,.,TGTGCCAGCACTCTAGGGTACAGACACACTGAAGCTTTCTTT,CASTLGYRHTEAFF
TRBD2,TRBV18,TRBJ2-1,.,TGTGCCAGCTCACTAGGACTAGCGGGAGTAGGCGAGCAGTTCTTC,CASSLGLAGVGEQFF
.,TRBV19,TRBJ1-3,.,TGTGCCAGTAGTAGGGGCAGCTCTGGAAACACCATATATTTT,CASSRGSSGNTIYF
.,TRBV11-2,TRBJ2-3,.,TGTGCCAGCAGCTCCTTGGGAGGCGGGATCGGCACAGATACGCAGTATTTT,CASSSLGGGIGTDTQYF
TRBD2,TRBV11-2,TRBJ2-3,.,TGTGCCAGACCACCAGGACTAGTTGACACAGATACGCAGTATTTT,CARPPGLVDTDTQYF
.,TRBV5-1,TRBJ2-3,.,TGCGCCAGCAGCAAGGAGGAGCGCACAGATACGCAGTATTTT,CASSKEERTDTQYF
TRBD1,TRBV4-3,TRBJ2-2,.,TGCGCCAGCAGCCAAGACGTAAACAGGGGAGACACCGGGGAGCTGTTTTTT,CASSQDVNRGDTGELFF
TRBD1,TRBV6-6,TRBJ2-3,.,TGTGCCAGCAGTTACTCGGGACAGGAAGGGACAGATACGCAGTATTTT,CASSYSGQEGTDTQYF
TRBD2,TRBV6-6,TRBJ2-1,.,TGTGCCAGCAGTCCCGGGACTAGCGAATTCTTC,CASSPGTSEFF
.,TRBV30,TRBJ1-2,.,TGTGCCTGGACTGGGACTGCCCCTAACTATGGCTACACCTTC,CAWTGTAPNYGYTF
.,TRBV11-1,TRBJ2-7,.,TGTGCCAGCAGCTTTTCGGCGACTCCTAGGGCCGAGCAGTACTTC,CASSFSATPRAEQYF
TRBD1,TRBV9,TRBJ1-3,.,TGTGCCAGCAGCGTCGGACAGGGGGCGAACACCATATATTTT,CASSVGQGANTIYF
TRBD2,TRBV5-6,TRBJ2-3,.,TGTGCCAGCACCCCGGCGGGAGAGGGCACAGATACGCAGTATTTT,CASTPAGEGTDTQYF
.,TRBV6-4,TRBJ1-3,.,TGTGCCAGCAGTTTGGGCGCGTACGGCGTTTTAGGGGACACCATATATTTT,CASSLGAYGVLGDTIYF
.,TRBV5-1,TRBJ2-7,.,TGCGCCAGCAGCTTTAGTGCAACCTACGAGCAGTACTTC,CASSFSATYEQYF
TRBD2,TRBV7-9,TRBJ2-7,.,TGTGCCAGCAGCCCCGGAAGCGGGAGGGCGTCCTACGAGCAGTACTTC,CASSPGSGRASYEQYF
TRBD1,TRBV5-5,TRBJ2-3,.,TGTGCCAGCAGCCAAACAGGGGTCACAGATACGCAGTATTTT,CASSQTGVTDTQYF
.,TRBV28,TRBJ1-2,.,TGTGCCAGCAGTTTTCCCAGTGGCTACACCTTC,CASSFPSGYTF
TRBD2,TRBV11-2,TRBJ2-7,.,TGTGCCAGCAGCTTAATCGGCTCTAGCGGGGGCTCCTACGAGCAGTACTTC,CASSLIGSSGGSYEQYF
.,TRBV5-1,TRBJ2-1,.,TGCGCCAACAGCAGCACGGGTGAAAATGAGCAGTTCTTC,CANSSTGENEQFF
.,TRBV18,TRBJ1-2,.,TGTGCCAGCTCACCTCTCACAGACTATGGCTACACCTTC,CASSPLTDYGYTF
TRBD2,TRBV10-1,TRBJ2-7,.,TGCGCCAGCAGTGAAATTTCTAGCGGGATGTCCGAGCAGTACTTC,CASSEISSGMSEQYF
TRBD1,TRBV5-4,TRBJ1-1,.,TGTGCCAGCAGCTCATACCGGGACAGGGGTTTAGGTACTGAAGCTTTCTTT,CASSSYRDRGLGTEAFF
TRBD1,TRBV19,TRBJ1-2,.,TGTGCCACTGGGGACAGGCCCTTCTATGGCTACACCTTC,CATGDRPFYGYTF
.,TRBV4-3,TRBJ2-7,.,TGCGCCAGCAGCCAACAGGGGTTAGACTACGAGCAGTACTTC,CASSQQGLDYEQYF
.,TRBV18,TRBJ2-5,.,TGTGCCAGCTCACCCTATCTAGGAGCGGACCAAGAGACCCAGTACTTC,CASSPYLGADQETQYF
TRBD1,TRBV9,TRBJ2-7,.,TGTGCCAGCAGCGTAGCGGGACAGCCCTACGAGCAGTACTTC,CASSVAGQPYEQYF
.,TRBV18,TRBJ1-1,.,TGTGCCAGCTCATCTACAGCAGACACTGAAGCTTTCTTT,CASSSTADTEAFF